This TCR beta chain originates from a study of CD8 T cells in Susac syndrome. About the study: The Susac syndrome patients were therapy-naive, on corticosteroids, or on intravenous immunoglobulin alone at blood draw. General study results and limits: As the study acknowledged, the number of individuals who were part of its TCR sequencing and HLA analysis was relatively small.

Reverse transcription used roughly 0.45 to 1 ug RNA and random hexamers. From the immunoSEQ multiplex PCR reads, TCRdb called clonotypes with MiXCR, one entry per CDR3 protein. The repertoire holds about 240,000 distinct CDR3 sequences, with about 96% as singletons. Sequencing of TCR beta was carried out in blood CD8+ and CD4+ T cells. As judged by recently defined diagnostic criteria, patients with Susac syndrome had definite or probable disease. About this clonotype: What it binds is unknown.

The germline V gene has CDR1 MDHEN and CDR2 SYDVKM. The ends were cut back, 2 bases at V and 9 bases at J, with 10 bases in the middle. This CDR3 has 12 amino acids. This receptor was taken from a human donor with Susac syndrome. Sequenced material: CD4+ T cells from PBMCs. The chain recombines TRBV28 with TRBJ1-1; D call uncertain. For the CDR3, the DNA is TGTGCCAGCAGTTTAAGCGAGCGACAAGCTTTCTTT. It codes for CASSLSERQAFF.